The present T cell receptor (beta chain) was sequenced within a study of blood T cell repertoires in COVID-19. Study details: Whether acute or convalescent, the COVID-19 samples came from the United States, Italy and Spain. T cells, B-cell-depleted T cells, or PBMCs provided the cDNA or gDNA that served as material.

Sequenced by immunoSEQ multiplex PCR; TCRdb stores in-frame clones only, minus some. The table lists about 28,000 clones, under 90% of them singletons. This clonotype originated in a man in his sixties or seventies with active COVID-19. The sequenced sample was peripheral blood.

The CDR3 DNA follows: TGTGCCAGCAGCTTAACGGACAGGGCCCAAGAGACCCAGTACTTC. This translates into CASSLTDRAQETQYF. The chain is built from TRBV7-7 and TRBJ2-5; 8 nucleotides line up with TRBD1. The CDR3 has 15 amino acids. Germline V lookup: CDR1 SSHAT, CDR2 FNYEAQ (reference sequence). V trimming: 2 bases; J trimming: 1 base; junction bases outside the gene matches: 3.